What follows are 4 T cell receptor beta chains derived from one specimen sequenced in a study of spatial heterogeneity in lung cancer. Study outcomes and limitations: One measure, the expanded intratumoral alpha and beta TCR count, tracked tumor mutation counts.

TCRdb reanalysed the 5' RACE reads using MiXCR and keeps one entry per CDR3 protein. This sample has some 14,000 distinct CDR3 sequences; approximately 3% occur once, and the top ten carry under 20%. Sample time point: sample taken at primary tumor resection. Their recognized antigens are unknown. Here the sequenced sample was lung tumor tissue, taken at surgery. The receptors here all came from a male donor with early-stage non-small cell lung cancer.

The sample holds many counts of this clonotype. The V call is TRBV20-1, the J call TRBJ2-3, with 8 bases aligning to TRBD2. Looked up from germline, CDR1 is DFQATT and CDR2 is SNEGSKA (reference sequence). CDR3 size: 15 residues. With V trimmed by 5 bases and J by 4 bases, 11 bases remained unmatched. The CDR3 is CSAVTGLAKADTQYF. CDR3 in DNA: TGCAGTGCTGTCACCGGACTAGCAAAAGCAGATACGCAGTATTTT.

The sample holds many counts of this clonotype. The V gene is TRBV5-6, the J gene TRBJ1-4; 8 bases align to TRBD1. The CDR3 spans 16 residues. Germline values: CDR1 SGHDT, CDR2 YYEEEE. With 1 base clipped from V and 3 bases from J, the junction kept 5 bases outside the gene matches. Here the CDR3 DNA reads TGTGCCAGCAGCTTGCTCAGGGGGCTGGCTAATGAAAAACTGTTTTTT. Encoded protein: CASSLLRGLANEKLFF.

This clonotype showed up many times. The chain's CDR3 is CSALDGLAGADTQYF. CDR3 in DNA: TGCAGTGCCCTAGACGGACTAGCGGGGGCAGATACGCAGTATTTT. The gene calls are TRBV20-1 and TRBJ2-3; 13 bases map to TRBD2. J gave up 4 bases and V 6 bases, and 7 bases lay outside the gene matches. CDR3 length: 15 amino acids. Germline assignment: CDR1 DFQATT and CDR2 SNEGSKA (reference sequence).

This clonotype is medium-sized by share. The chain links TRBV28 to TRBJ1-1; TRBD1 matches at 12 bases. Per germline, CDR1 MDHEN and CDR2 SYDVKM. V lost 6 bases, J lost 12 bases, and 8 bases stayed unmatched. This CDR3 has 13 residues. The CDR3 region has the DNA TGTGCCAGCAGCCAGGGACAGGGGGCTTCGTCTTTCTTT. It encodes CASSQGQGASSFF.